The 27 T cell receptor beta chains reported below all come from one sample, sequenced in a study of blood T cell repertoires in COVID-19. Here immunoSEQ multiplex PCR was the method, and the copy in TCRdb shows in-frame clones only, minus some. The sample includes 350,000 to 450,000 clones, roughly nine tenths seen only once; the top ten take 0.8% to 0.9%. The specimen was PBMCs or T cells enriched from blood (not recorded which). All receptors come from a middle-aged woman who had been exposed to COVID-19.

The CDR3 loop is CASSLLGRQVGNTEAFF. The CDR3 coding sequence is TGTGCCAGCAGCTTATTAGGGAGACAGGTAGGGAACACTGAAGCTTTCTTT. The genes are TRBV7-6 and TRBJ1-1; tentative D call: TRBD1 (6 bases). V lost 2 bases, J lost 1 base, and 17 bases lay in between. Germline lookup yields CDR1 SGHVS and CDR2 FNYEAQ. This CDR3 is built from 17 residues. Looking up the rest from reference TRBV7-6 and TRBJ1-1 gives the full variable domain: GAGVSQSPRYKVTKRGQDVALRCDPISGHVSLYWYRQALGQGPEFLTYFNYEAQQDKSGLPNDRFSAERPEGSISTLTIQRTEQRDSAMYRCASSLLGRQVGNTEAFFGQGTRLTVV.

The V call is TRBV9, the J call TRBJ1-1, with D unclear. In germline, CDR1 is SGDLS, CDR2 YYNGEE. CDR3 size: 15 residues. Trimming pared 4 bases from V and 0 bases from J, leaving 13 bases between. The CDR3 nucleotides read TGTGCCAGCAGCCTGGATAGAGGGATGAACACTGAAGCTTTCTTT. It specifies CASSLDRGMNTEAFF.

The chain has TRBV27 and TRBJ1-2; the match to TRBD1 covers 8 bases. The CDR3 extends over 16 amino acids. Per the germline V gene, CDR1 is MNHEY and CDR2 is SMNVEV (reference sequence). V lost 0 bases to trimming and J lost 4 bases; unmatched junction nucleotides: 7. The DNA of the CDR3 is TGTGCCAGCAGTTTATCCCAGGGGGCGATGTTCTATGGCTACACCTTC. Protein sequence: CASSLSQGAMFYGYTF.

In this sample, this clone turned up once. This chain connects TRBV10-2 to TRBJ2-1; D may be TRBD1 (6 bases). Trimming removed 4 bases from V and 6 bases from J, with 10 bases in between. The CDR3 is 13 residues long. Germline V gene lookup returns CDR1 WSHSY and CDR2 SAAADI. For the CDR3, the DNA is TGCGCCAGCAGTGGGACAGTCGGCAATGAGCAGTTCTTC. Its translation is CASSGTVGNEQFF.

This sequence joins TRBV27 and TRBJ2-5, with D perhaps matching TRBD1 (7 bases). The CDR3 contains 13 residues. With 3 bases removed from V and 4 bases from J, the gap between germline ends came to 9 bases. Germline CDR1 reads MNHEY; CDR2 reads SMNVEV (reference sequence). Here the CDR3 reads CASSFQGGETQYF. The CDR3 DNA reads TGTGCCAGCAGTTTTCAGGGGGGAGAGACCCAGTACTTC.

V gene TRBV9 combines with J gene TRBJ2-1, with 7 bases identical to TRBD1. Germline lookup yields CDR1 SGDLS and CDR2 YYNGEE. Unmatched junction bases numbered 4, after V lost 3 bases and J lost 1 base. The CDR3 contains 15 residues. Here the CDR3 reads CASSDRQGSYNEQFF. As DNA, the CDR3 is TGTGCCAGCAGCGACCGACAGGGTTCCTACAATGAGCAGTTCTTC.

The CDR3, as DNA: TGTGCCAGCAGCTCCTACAGGGACACCGGGGAGCTGTTTTTT. It is translated as CASSSYRDTGELFF. This chain joins TRBV11-1 and TRBJ2-2; weak D call: TRBD1 (6 bases). V dropped 4 bases and J dropped 3 bases, with 9 bases sitting between them. Germline V gene sequence: CDR1 SGHAT, CDR2 FQDESV (reference sequence). CDR3 length: 14 amino acids. Full variable domain (missing parts from reference TRBV11-1 and TRBJ2-2): EAEVAQSPRYKITEKSQAVAFWCDPISGHATLYWYRQILGQGPELLVQFQDESVVDDSQLPKDRFSAERLKGVDSTLKIQPAELGDSAMYLCASSSYRDTGELFFGEGSRLTVL.

The chain is built from TRBV19 and TRBJ2-1, with D possibly TRBD1 on 5 matching bases. CDR3 length: 13 amino acids. Germline CDR1 LNHDA, CDR2 SQIVND (reference sequence). V lost 5 bases and J lost 1, with 6 bases in between. The CDR3 DNA follows: TGTGCCAGTAGTGACAGATCCTACAATGAGCAGTTCTTC. Translating it yields CASSDRSYNEQFF. Filled out from reference TRBV19 and TRBJ2-1, the complete variable domain reads DGGITQSPKYLFRKEGQNVTLSCEQNLNHDAMYWYRQDPGQGLRLIYYSQIVNDFQKGDIAEGYSVSREKKESFPLTVTSAQKNPTAFYLCASSDRSYNEQFFGPGTRLTVL.

The chain joins TRBV21-1 to TRBJ1-5. TRBV21-1 is assigned pseudogene status. The CDR3 length is 14 residues. CDR3 amino acids: CASSNHFSNQPQHF. The DNA for the CDR3 is TGTGCCAGCAGCAACCACTTTAGCAATCAGCCCCAGCATTTT.

This clone came up once. The chain carries TRBV5-1 and TRBJ2-7; 9 bases map to TRBD1. V lost 4 bases and J lost 2; bases outside the gene matches: 13. The CDR3 spans 17 residues. Germline CDR1 is SGHRS and CDR2 is YFSETQ. In DNA form, the CDR3 reads TGCGCCAGCAGCGCCCAGGCTAAAGGACAGGGGCCCTACGAGCAGTACTTC. Residues: CASSAQAKGQGPYEQYF.

This chain uses TRBV5-1 with TRBJ1-2, with D possibly TRBD1 on 6 matching bases. Germline V gene sequence: CDR1 SGHRS, CDR2 YFSETQ. Trimming pared 4 bases from V and 2 bases from J, leaving 21 bases between. The CDR3 is made up of 17 amino acids. The CDR3 nucleotides are TGCGCCAGCAGCCGCGACGCTTCGACAGGACAAAACTATGGCTACACCTTC. It translates to CASSRDASTGQNYGYTF.

V gene TRBV11-3 combines with J gene TRBJ1-6; maybe TRBD1 (5 bases). In germline, CDR1 is SGHNT, CDR2 YENEEA. Trimming pared 5 bases from V and 5 bases from J, leaving 13 bases between. The CDR3 length is 15 residues. The CDR3 bases are TGTGCCAGCAGCCCAGGGAGGATGGATAATTCACCCCTCCACTTT. Translating gives CASSPGRMDNSPLHF. The full variable domain, its missing parts supplied by reference TRBV11-3 and TRBJ1-6, is EAGVVQSPRYKIIEKKQPVAFWCNPISGHNTLYWYLQNLGQGPELLIRYENEEAVDDSQLPKDRFSAERLKGVDSTLKIQPAELGDSAVYLCASSPGRMDNSPLHFGNGTRLTVT.

CDR3 coding DNA: TGTGCCAGCAGTTACGCCGGGAAAGGCACCAACCAAGAGACCCAGTACTTC. Translating it yields CASSYAGKGTNQETQYF. The genes are TRBV6-2 or TRBV6-3 and TRBJ2-5, with a tentative D call TRBD2 (5 bases). Trimming cost V 2 bases and J 0 bases, with 16 bases left between them. Germline-derived CDR1 and CDR2 are MNHEY and SVGEGT. The CDR3 extends over 17 amino acids.

The J gene is TRBJ2-1, the V gene TRBV13, with 8 bases aligning to TRBD1. The V gene end was trimmed by 5 bases and the J gene end by 13 bases; junction bases not matched to a gene: 10. The CDR3 length is 13 residues. CDR1 PRHDT and CDR2 FYEKMQ come from the germline V gene (reference sequence). CDR3 nucleotide sequence: TGTGCCAGCAGCCTTACAGGGGGAGGATTACAGTTCTTC. It yields the protein CASSLTGGGLQFF.

The chain joins TRBV7-8 to TRBJ2-2; 10 bases are shared with TRBD1. The V segment lost 4 bases and the J segment 4 bases; nucleotides outside the gene matches: 3. Germline V gene lookup returns CDR1 SGHVS and CDR2 FQNEAQ. This CDR3 comprises 15 residues. The CDR3 bases are TGTGCCAGCAGCTCCAGGACAGGGGGCACCGGGGAGCTGTTTTTT. Amino acids: CASSSRTGGTGELFF.

J is TRBJ1-2 and V is TRBV9; 11 bases map to TRBD1. This CDR3 is built from 14 residues. Trimming took 8 bases from V and 7 from J; bases not matched to a gene: 10. Germline assignment: CDR1 SGDLS and CDR2 YYNGEE. The chain's CDR3 is CARSSRDRGVGYTF. Written as DNA, the CDR3 is TGTGCCAGATCGAGCCGGGACAGGGGGGTTGGCTACACCTTC.

This chain connects TRBV20-1 to TRBJ1-1; D is unresolved. This CDR3 region has 11 residues. Looked up from germline, CDR1 is DFQATT and CDR2 is SNEGSKA (reference sequence). Trimming removed 8 bases from V and 6 bases from J, with 13 bases in between. The CDR3 nucleotides are TGCAGTACTACACGAACAGCTGAAGCTTTCTTT. Its translation: CSTTRTAEAFF.

This clone was observed once. This chain links TRBV12-3 or TRBV12-4 with TRBJ2-7, with D perhaps matching TRBD1 (5 bases). With 5 bases removed from V and 1 base from J, the gap between germline ends came to 9 bases. The CDR3 sequence is 13 residues long. The CDR3 DNA follows: TGTGCCAGCAGTATAGACAGTTCCTACGAGCAGTACTTC. Translation: CASSIDSSYEQYF.

The chain is built from TRBV5-3 and TRBJ1-3; TRBD1 might be the D (6 bases). TRBV5-3 is an open reading frame whose function is uncertain. Trimming took 1 base from V and 4 from J, leaving 9 bases between them. The CDR3 sequence is 14 residues long. Here the CDR3 DNA reads TGTGCCAGAAGCTTGAGAGGACAGGGAAACACCATATATTTT. It encodes CARSLRGQGNTIYF.

The chain carries TRBV6-1 and TRBJ1-1; D is unresolved. The V and J ends lost 2 bases and 5 bases respectively, with 18 bases between them. Germline values: CDR1 MNHNS, CDR2 SASEGT. The CDR3 has 16 amino acids. CDR3 amino acids: CASSERAGGSGTEAFF. DNA for the CDR3: TGTGCCAGCAGTGAACGGGCTGGAGGGTCGGGGACTGAAGCTTTCTTT.

This chain connects TRBV27 to TRBJ1-1, with TRBD1 matching over 7 bases. From germline, CDR1 is MNHEY and CDR2 SMNVEV (reference sequence). With V trimmed by 2 bases and J by 4 bases, 7 bases remained unmatched. The CDR3 runs 15 residues. The CDR3 DNA sequence: TGTGCCAGCAGTTTAAACAGGGGATGGGTCACTGAAGCTTTCTTT. Amino acids: CASSLNRGWVTEAFF.

CDR3 DNA sequence: TGCGCCAGCAGCTTCGACAGCTTGAACACTGAAGCTTTCTTT. It specifies CASSFDSLNTEAFF. The V call is TRBV5-1, the J call TRBJ1-1, with D maybe TRBD1 (5 bases). The CDR3 runs 14 residues. Trimming removed 2 bases at V and 0 bases at J, with 8 bases between. The germline CDR1 and CDR2 sequences are SGHRS and YFSETQ.

The chain recombines TRBV7-9 with TRBJ2-5, with D uncertain. V shed 3 bases and J shed 2 bases, with 10 bases lying between them. Looked up from germline, CDR1 is SEHNR and CDR2 is FQNEAQ (reference sequence). This CDR3 is 14 amino acids long. The CDR3 reads CASSFSGGQETQYF. In DNA form, the CDR3 reads TGTGCCAGCAGCTTTTCGGGTGGACAAGAGACCCAGTACTTC.

The J gene is TRBJ1-1, the V gene TRBV5-8, with 8 bases fitting TRBD1. Germline CDR1 reads SGHTS; CDR2 reads YDEGEE. Trimming removed 2 bases from V and 4 bases from J; junction bases left unmatched: 7. The CDR3 has 15 residues. This CDR3 is CASSFYRTGGTEAFF. The CDR3 DNA sequence: TGTGCCAGCAGCTTTTACCGTACAGGGGGCACTGAAGCTTTCTTT.

This chain uses TRBV7-9 with TRBJ2-7, with TRBD1 matching 9 bases. V trimming: 4 bases; J trimming: 2 bases; junction bases outside the gene matches: 12. From germline, CDR1 is SEHNR and CDR2 FQNEAQ (reference sequence). The CDR3 length is 17 residues. CDR3 sequence (DNA): TGTGCCAGCAGCTCCCCCCTAGGGACAGGGTCGACCTACGAGCAGTACTTC. Translation: CASSSPLGTGSTYEQYF.

The chain joins TRBV29-1 to TRBJ1-2, with D possibly being TRBD1 (5 bases). There are 11 residues in the CDR3. The V end was cut by 7 bases, the J end by 4 bases, with 10 bases between. In germline, CDR1 is SQVTM, CDR2 ANQGSEA. CDR3 in amino acids: CSAGGAYGYTF. CDR3 nucleotide sequence: TGCAGCGCCGGGGGAGCCTATGGCTACACCTTC.

At least ten counts were recorded for this clone. The rearrangement uses TRBV19 and TRBJ1-2; D is ambiguous. Germline V CDR1 and CDR2: LNHDA, SQIVND (reference sequence). Trimming took 2 bases from V and 4 from J, leaving 5 bases between them. The CDR3 has 12 residues. The CDR3 sequence is CASSISVYGYTF. CDR3 coding DNA: TGTGCCAGTAGTATAAGCGTCTATGGCTACACCTTC.